The present TCR beta chain was sequenced within a study of OX40 agonist ivuxolimab in advanced cancers. TCRdb's copy holds only in-frame clones and misses some; the assay was immunoSEQ multiplex PCR. The table includes tens of thousands of clones, about 79% detected once. Study findings and constraints: Expansion of clones was among the lowest in partial responders at 0.1-3.0 mg/kg. At 0.1 to 3.0 mg/kg and by week 6, clonal expansion occurred in CD4+ and CD8+ blood T cells. More expanded clones were found, on average, in CD8+ than in CD4+ T cells.

Points on this clone: Antigen unknown.

This sequence was found in an adult with an advanced solid tumor such as melanoma, head and neck, liver or kidney cancer. Sequencing was performed on CD4+ or CD8+ T cells sorted from blood, taken in a trial of the OX40 agonist ivuxolimab.

The CDR3 sequence: CASSQAGAPIVSAGELFF. The CDR3 DNA sequence: TGCGCCAGCAGCCAAGCAGGGGCCCCTATCGTCTCTGCCGGGGAGCTGTTTTTT. The chain has TRBV4-1 and TRBJ2-2, with D possibly TRBD1 on 6 matching bases. The CDR3 is 18 residues long. V was clipped by 1 base and J by 6 bases, with 21 bases between them. Germline V lookup: CDR1 MGHRA, CDR2 YSYEKL.